The clone carrying this T cell receptor (beta chain) was seen a handful of times. This sample is drawn from a study of cytomegalovirus exposure and HLA in healthy donors. Primers: 60 Vbeta forward and 13 Jbeta reverse. Repertoires were generated with immunoSEQ multiplex PCR, while TCRdb's copy carries only in-frame clones and drops some. This sample has 90,000 to 120,000 clones, with about 77% found just once. Germline CDR1 reads MNHNY; CDR2 reads SVGAGI (reference sequence). The J segment lost 3 bases and the V segment lost 6 bases, leaving 8 bases of the junction unmatched. This CDR3 region has 15 residues.

The chain couples TRBV6-6 to TRBJ1-5; 7 bases map to TRBD1. This receptor was taken from a woman aged 18-29 years in good health and CMV-seropositive. The material sequenced was PBMCs. The chain's CDR3 is CASSPLDRDNQPQHF. Written as DNA, the CDR3 is TGTGCCAGCAGCCCCCTTGACAGGGACAATCAGCCCCAGCATTTT.